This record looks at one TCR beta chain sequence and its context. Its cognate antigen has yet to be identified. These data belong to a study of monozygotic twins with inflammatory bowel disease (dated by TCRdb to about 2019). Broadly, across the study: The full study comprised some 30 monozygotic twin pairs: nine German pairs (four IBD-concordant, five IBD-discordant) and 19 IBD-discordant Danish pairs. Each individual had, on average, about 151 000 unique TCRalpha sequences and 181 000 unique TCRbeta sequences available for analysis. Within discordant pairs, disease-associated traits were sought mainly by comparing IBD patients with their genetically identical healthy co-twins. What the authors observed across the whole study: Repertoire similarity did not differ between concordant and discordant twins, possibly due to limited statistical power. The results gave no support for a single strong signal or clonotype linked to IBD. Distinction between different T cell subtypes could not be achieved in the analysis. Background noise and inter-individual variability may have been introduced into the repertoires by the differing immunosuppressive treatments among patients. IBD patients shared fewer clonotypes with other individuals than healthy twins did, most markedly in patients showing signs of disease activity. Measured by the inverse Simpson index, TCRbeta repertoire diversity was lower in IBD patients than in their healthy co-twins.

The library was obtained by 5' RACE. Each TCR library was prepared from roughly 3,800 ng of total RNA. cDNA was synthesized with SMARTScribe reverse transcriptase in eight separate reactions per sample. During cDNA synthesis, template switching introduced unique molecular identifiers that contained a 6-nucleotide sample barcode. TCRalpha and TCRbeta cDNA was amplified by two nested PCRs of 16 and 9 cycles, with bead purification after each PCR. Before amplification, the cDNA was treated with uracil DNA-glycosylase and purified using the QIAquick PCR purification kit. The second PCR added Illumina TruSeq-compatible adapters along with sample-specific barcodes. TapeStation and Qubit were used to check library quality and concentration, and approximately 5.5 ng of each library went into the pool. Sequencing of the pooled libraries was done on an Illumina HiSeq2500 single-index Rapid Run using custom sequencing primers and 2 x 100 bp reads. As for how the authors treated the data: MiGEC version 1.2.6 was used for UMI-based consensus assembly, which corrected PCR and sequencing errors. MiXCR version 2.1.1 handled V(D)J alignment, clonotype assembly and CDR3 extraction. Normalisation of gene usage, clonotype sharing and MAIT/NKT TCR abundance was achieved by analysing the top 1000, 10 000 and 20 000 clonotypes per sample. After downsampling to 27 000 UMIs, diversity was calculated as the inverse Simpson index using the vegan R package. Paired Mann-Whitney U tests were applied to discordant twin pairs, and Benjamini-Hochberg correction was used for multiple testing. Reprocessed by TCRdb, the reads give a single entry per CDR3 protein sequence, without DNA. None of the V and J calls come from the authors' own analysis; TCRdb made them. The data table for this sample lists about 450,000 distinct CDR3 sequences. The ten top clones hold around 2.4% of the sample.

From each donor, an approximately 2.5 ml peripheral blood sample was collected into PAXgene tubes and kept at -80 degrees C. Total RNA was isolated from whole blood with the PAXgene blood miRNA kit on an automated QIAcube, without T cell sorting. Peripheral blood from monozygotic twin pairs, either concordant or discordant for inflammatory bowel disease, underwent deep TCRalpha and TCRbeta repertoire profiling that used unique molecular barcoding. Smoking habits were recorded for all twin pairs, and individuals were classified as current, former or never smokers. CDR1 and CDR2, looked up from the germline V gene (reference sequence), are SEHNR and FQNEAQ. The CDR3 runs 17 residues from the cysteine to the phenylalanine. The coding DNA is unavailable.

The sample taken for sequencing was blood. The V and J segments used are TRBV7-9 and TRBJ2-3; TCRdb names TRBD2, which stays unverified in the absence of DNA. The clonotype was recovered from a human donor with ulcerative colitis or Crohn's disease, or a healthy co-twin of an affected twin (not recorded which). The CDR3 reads CASSTHNSGSGTDTQYF.